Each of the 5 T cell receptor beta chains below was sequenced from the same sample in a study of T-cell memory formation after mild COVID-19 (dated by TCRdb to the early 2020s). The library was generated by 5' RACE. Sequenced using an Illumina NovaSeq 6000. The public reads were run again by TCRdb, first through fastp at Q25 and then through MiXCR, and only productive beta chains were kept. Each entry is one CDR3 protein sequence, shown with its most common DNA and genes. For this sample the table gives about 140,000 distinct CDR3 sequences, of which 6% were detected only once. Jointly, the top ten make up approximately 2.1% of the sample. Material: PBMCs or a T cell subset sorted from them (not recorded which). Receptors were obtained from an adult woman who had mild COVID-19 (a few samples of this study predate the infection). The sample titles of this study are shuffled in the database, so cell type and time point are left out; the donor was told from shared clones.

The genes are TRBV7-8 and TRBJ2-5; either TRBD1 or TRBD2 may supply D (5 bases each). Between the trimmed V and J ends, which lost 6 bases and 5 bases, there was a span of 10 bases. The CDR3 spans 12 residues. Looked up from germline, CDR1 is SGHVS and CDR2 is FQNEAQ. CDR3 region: CASSEGWETQYF. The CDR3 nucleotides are TGTGCCAGCAGTGAGGGGTGGGAGACCCAGTACTTC.

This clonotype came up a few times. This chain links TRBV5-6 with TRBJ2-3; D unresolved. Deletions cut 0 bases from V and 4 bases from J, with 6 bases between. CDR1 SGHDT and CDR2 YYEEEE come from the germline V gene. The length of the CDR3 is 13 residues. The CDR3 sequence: CASSLVGADTQYF. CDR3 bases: TGTGCCAGCAGCTTGGTCGGAGCAGATACGCAGTATTTT.

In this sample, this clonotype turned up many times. In DNA, the CDR3 is TGCGCCAGCAGCCGTTCGGGGGGGCCCTACAATGAGCAGTTCTTC. Translated, it gives CASSRSGGPYNEQFF. The J gene is TRBJ2-1, the V gene TRBV5-1; TRBD2 matches at 8 bases. Trimming at V came to 4 bases and at J to 2 bases, leaving 5 bases not matched to a gene. The CDR3 is made up of 15 amino acids. CDR1 is SGHRS, CDR2 YFSETQ, per germline.

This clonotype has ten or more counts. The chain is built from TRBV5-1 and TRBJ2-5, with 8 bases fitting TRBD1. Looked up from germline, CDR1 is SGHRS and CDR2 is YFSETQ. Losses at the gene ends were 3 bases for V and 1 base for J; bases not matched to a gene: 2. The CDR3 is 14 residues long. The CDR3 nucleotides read TGCGCCAGCAGCTGGGGACAGGCCCAAGAGACCCAGTACTTC. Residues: CASSWGQAQETQYF.

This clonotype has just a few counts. CDR3 DNA sequence: TGCAGCGTTGAAGGGGGGAGGCAGGGGAGTGAGCAGTACTTC. Its translation: CSVEGGRQGSEQYF. This chain joins TRBV29-1 and TRBJ2-7; tentatively, D is TRBD1 or TRBD2 (6 bases each). Germline CDR1 reads SQVTM; CDR2 reads ANQGSEA. Trimming shortened V by 1 base and J by 7 bases, and 17 bases separated the two germline ends. The CDR3 length is 14 residues.